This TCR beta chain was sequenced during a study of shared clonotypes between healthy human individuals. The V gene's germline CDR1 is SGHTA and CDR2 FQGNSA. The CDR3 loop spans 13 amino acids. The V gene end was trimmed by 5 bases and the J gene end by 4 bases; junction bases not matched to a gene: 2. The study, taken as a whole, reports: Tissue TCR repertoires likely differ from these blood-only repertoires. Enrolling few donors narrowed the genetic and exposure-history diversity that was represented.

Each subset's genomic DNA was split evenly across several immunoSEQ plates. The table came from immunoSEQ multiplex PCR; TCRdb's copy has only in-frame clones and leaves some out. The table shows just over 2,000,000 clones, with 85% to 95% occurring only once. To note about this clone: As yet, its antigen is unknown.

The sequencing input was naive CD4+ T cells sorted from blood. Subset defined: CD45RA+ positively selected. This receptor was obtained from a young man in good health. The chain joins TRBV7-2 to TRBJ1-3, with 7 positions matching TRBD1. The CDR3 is CASSQTGGNTIYF. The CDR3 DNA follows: TGTGCCAGCAGCCAGACAGGGGGAAACACCATATATTTT.